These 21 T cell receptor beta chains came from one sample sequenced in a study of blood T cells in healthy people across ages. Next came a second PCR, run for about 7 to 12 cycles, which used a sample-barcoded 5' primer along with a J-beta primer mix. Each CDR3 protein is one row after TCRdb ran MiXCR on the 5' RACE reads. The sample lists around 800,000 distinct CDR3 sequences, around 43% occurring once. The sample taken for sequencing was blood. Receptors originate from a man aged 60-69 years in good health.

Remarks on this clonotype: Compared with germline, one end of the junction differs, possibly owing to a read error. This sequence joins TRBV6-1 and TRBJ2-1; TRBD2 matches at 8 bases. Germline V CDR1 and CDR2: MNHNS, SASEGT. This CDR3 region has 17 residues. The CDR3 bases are TGTGCCAGCAGTAGTTACCCGGGAGGGCTCGGTGGTAATGAACAGTTCTTC. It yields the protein CASSSYPGGLGGNEQFF.

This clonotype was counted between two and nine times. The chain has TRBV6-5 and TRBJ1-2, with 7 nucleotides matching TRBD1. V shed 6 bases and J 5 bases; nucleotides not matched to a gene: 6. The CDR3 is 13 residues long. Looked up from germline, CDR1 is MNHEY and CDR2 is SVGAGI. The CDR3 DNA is TGTGCCAGCAGCGACAGGGCCGGTTATGGCTACACCTTC. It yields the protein CASSDRAGYGYTF.

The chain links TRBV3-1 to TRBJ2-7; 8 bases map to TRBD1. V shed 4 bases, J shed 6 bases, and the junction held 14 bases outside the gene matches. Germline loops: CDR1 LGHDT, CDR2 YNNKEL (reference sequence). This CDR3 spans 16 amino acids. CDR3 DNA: TGTGCCAGCAGCCCCGCAATTGGGACAGGACCCTTCGAGCAGTACTTC. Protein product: CASSPAIGTGPFEQYF.

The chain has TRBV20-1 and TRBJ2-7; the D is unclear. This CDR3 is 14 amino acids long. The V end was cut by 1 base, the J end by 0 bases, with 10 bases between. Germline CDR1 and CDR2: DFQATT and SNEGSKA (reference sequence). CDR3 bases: TGCAGTGCTAGAGTTTTAGCCGACTCCTACGAGCAGTACTTC. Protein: CSARVLADSYEQYF.

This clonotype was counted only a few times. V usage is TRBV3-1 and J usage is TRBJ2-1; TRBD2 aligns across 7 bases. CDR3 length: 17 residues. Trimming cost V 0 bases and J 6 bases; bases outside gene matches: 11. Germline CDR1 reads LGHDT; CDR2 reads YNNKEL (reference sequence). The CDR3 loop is CASSQDRGVPEANEQFF. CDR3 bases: TGTGCCAGCAGCCAAGATCGGGGGGTCCCGGAGGCCAATGAGCAGTTCTTC.

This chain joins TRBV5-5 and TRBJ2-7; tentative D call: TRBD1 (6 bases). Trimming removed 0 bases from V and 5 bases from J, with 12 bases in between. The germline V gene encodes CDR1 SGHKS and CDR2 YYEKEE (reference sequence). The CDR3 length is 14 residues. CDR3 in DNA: TGTGCCAGCAGCTTGGTAACAGGGATAGACGAGCAGTACTTC. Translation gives CASSLVTGIDEQYF.

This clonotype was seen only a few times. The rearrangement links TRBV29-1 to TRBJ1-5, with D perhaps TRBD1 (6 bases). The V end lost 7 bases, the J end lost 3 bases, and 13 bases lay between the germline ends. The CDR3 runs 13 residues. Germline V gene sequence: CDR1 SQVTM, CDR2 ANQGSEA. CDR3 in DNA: TGCAGCGCTCGCCGGGACACCAATCAGCCCCAGCATTTT. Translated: CSARRDTNQPQHF.

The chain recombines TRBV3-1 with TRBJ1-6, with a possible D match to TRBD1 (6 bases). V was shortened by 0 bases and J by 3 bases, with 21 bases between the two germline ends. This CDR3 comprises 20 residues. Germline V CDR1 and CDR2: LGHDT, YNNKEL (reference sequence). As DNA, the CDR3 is TGTGCCAGCAGCCAAGATTGGGGAAACAGGGCCCGACGCTATAATTCACCCCTCCACTTT. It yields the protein CASSQDWGNRARRYNSPLHF.

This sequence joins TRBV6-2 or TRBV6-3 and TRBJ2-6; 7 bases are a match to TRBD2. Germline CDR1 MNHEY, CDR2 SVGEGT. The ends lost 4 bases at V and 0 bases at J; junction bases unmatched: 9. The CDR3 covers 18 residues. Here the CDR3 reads CASSCFAGDSSGANVLTF. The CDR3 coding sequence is TGTGCCAGCAGTTGCTTTGCGGGGGACTCCTCTGGGGCCAACGTCCTGACTTTC.

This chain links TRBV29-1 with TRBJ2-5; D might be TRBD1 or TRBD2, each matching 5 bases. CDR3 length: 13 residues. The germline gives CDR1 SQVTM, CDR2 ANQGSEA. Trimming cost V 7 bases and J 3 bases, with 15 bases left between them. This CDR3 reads CSAGTRGEETQYF. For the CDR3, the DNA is TGCAGCGCCGGGACCAGAGGGGAAGAGACCCAGTACTTC.

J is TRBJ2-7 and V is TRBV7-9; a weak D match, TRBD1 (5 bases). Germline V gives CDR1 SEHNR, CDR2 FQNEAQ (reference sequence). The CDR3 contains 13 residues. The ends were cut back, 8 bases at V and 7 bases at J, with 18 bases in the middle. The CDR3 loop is CASHGRDVGEQYF. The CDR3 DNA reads TGTGCCAGCCACGGCAGGGATGTAGGGGAGCAGTACTTC.

DNA of the CDR3: TGTGCCAGCAGCTTGGGGCAGGGATGGCAGCCCCAGCATTTT. Translated, it gives CASSLGQGWQPQHF. J is TRBJ1-5 and V is TRBV7-2; D is possibly TRBD1 (5 bases). Germline assignment: CDR1 SGHTA and CDR2 FQGNSA. Trimming took off 3 bases at V and 7 bases at J, with 13 bases between the two ends. The CDR3 extends over 14 amino acids. Looking up the rest from reference TRBV7-2 and TRBJ1-5 gives the full variable domain: GAGVSQSPSNKVTEKGKDVELRCDPISGHTALYWYRQSLGQGLEFLIYFQGNSAPDKSGLPSDRFSAERTGGSVSTLTIQRTQQEDSAVYLCASSLGQGWQPQHFGDGTRLSIL.

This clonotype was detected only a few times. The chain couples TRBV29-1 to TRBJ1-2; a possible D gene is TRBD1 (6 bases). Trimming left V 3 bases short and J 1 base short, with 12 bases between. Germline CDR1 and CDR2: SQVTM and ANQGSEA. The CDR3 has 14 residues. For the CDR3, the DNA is TGCAGCGTTGAGGACAGCGGAAGTAACTATGGCTACACCTTC. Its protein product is CSVEDSGSNYGYTF.

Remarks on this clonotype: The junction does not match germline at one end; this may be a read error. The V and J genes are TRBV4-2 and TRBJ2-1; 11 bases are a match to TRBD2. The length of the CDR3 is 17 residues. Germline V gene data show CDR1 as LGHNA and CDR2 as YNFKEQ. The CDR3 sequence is CASSPGVGIAGGDEQFF. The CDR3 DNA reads TGTGCCAGTAGCCCCGGTGTGGGGATAGCGGGAGGGGATGAGCAGTTCTTC.

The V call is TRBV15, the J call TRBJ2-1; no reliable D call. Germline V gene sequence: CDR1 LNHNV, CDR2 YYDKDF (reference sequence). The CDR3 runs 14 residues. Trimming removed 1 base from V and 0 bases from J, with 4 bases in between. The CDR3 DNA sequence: TGTGCCACCAGCAGAGGGGACTCCTACAATGAGCAGTTCTTC. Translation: CATSRGDSYNEQFF.

CDR3 region: CASTRDSNTEAFF. DNA for the CDR3: TGTGCCAGCACGCGGGACAGTAACACTGAAGCTTTCTTT. The chain carries TRBV2 and TRBJ1-1; 7 nucleotides line up with TRBD1. The CDR3 has 13 amino acids. V was clipped by 7 bases and J by 2 bases; unmatched bases: 4. Germline lookup yields CDR1 SNHLY and CDR2 FYNNEI. Supplemented by reference TRBV2 and TRBJ1-1, the full variable domain reads EPEVTQTPSHQVTQMGQEVILRCVPISNHLYFYWYRQILGQKVEFLVSFYNNEISEKSEIFDDQFSVERPDGSNFTLKIRSTKLEDSAMYFCASTRDSNTEAFFGQGTRLTVV.

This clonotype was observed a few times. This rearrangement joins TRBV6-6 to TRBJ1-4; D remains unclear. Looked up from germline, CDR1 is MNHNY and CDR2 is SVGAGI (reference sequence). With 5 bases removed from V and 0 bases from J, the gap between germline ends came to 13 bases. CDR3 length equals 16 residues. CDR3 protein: CASSPIDRSTNEKLFF. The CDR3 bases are TGTGCCAGCAGTCCAATCGACCGATCAACTAATGAAAAACTGTTTTTT.

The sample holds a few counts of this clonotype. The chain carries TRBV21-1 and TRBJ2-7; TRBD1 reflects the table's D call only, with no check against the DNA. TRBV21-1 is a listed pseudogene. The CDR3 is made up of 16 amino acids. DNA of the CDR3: TGTGCCAGCAGCAAGTCCCCACAGGTACCCTCCTACGAGCAGTACTTC. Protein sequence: CASSKSPQVPSYEQYF.

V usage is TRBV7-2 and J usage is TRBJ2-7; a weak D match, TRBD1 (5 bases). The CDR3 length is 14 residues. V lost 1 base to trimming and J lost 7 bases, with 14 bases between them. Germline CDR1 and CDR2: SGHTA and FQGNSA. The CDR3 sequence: CASSLEGLRSEQYF. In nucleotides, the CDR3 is TGTGCCAGCAGCTTAGAGGGGCTCAGGTCGGAGCAGTACTTC.

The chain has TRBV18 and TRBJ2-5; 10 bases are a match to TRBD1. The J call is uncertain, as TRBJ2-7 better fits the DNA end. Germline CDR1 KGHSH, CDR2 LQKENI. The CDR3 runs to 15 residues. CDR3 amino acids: CASSRGDRGISEQYF. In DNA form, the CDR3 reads TGTGCCAGCTCCCGGGGGGACAGGGGCATCTCCGAGCAGTACTTC.

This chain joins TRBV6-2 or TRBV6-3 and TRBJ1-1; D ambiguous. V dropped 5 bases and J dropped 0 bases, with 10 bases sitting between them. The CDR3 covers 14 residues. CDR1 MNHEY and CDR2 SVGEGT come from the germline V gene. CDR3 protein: CASSDIRVNTEAFF. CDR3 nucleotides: TGTGCCAGCAGTGACATACGGGTGAACACTGAAGCTTTCTTT.